The clone carrying this T cell receptor beta chain was detected once. Its antigen is as yet unknown. Germline V gene data show CDR1 as WNHNN and CDR2 as SYGVQD (reference sequence). Trimming removed 6 bases from V and 7 bases from J; junction bases left unmatched: 5. This CDR3 spans 14 amino acids. The source of the sample is a study of T cell responses to AZD1222 COVID-19 vaccine. Study-wide results and limits: Increased Spike-specific TCR breadth and depth were observed after two AZD1222 doses. Recipients of AZD1222 seropositive at baseline numbered only 5 to 7. Unmutated variant regions are reportedly targeted by nearly half of spike-specific TCRs. Donors were mostly white British, more females; clonal diversity possibly underestimated.

TCRdb keeps only in-frame clones here, not all; method: immunoSEQ multiplex PCR. This sample has 80,000 to 100,000 clones, with under 95% found just once. The chain uses TRBV10-1 and TRBJ2-2; 10 bases map to TRBD1. The source is an adult who received the AZD1222 COVID-19 vaccine. The material sequenced was peripheral blood, taken 28 days after the second AZD1222 dose. The CDR3 sequence is CASRRDRGGGELFF. The CDR3, as DNA: TGCGCCAGCAGGAGGGACAGGGGTGGCGGGGAGCTGTTTTTT.